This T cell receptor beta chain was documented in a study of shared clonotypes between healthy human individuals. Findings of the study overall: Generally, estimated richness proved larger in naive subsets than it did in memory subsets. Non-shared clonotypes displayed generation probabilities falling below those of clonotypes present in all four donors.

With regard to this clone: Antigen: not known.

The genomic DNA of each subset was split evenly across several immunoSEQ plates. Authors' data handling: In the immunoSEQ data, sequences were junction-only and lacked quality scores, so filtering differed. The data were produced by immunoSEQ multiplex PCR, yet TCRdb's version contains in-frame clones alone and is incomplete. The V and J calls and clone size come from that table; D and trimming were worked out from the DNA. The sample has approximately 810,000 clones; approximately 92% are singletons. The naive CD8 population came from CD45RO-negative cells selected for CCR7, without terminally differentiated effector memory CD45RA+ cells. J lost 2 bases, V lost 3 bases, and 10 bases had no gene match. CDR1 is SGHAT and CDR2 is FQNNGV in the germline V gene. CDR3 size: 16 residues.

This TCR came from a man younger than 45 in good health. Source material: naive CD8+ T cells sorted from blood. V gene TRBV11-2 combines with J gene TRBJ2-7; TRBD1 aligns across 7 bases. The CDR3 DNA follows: TGTGCCAGCAGCTTTGAGGGGGCTTGGGGAGCCTACGAGCAGTACTTC. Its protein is CASSFEGAWGAYEQYF. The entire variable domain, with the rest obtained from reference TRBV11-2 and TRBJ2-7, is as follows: EAGVAQSPRYKIIEKRQSVAFWCNPISGHATLYWYQQILGQGPKLLIQFQNNGVVDDSQLPKDRFSAERLKGVDSTLKIQPAKLEDSAVYLCASSFEGAWGAYEQYFGPGTRLTVT.